This T cell receptor (beta chain) was sequenced during a study of cytomegalovirus exposure and HLA in healthy donors. The primer mix had 60 Vbeta and 13 Jbeta primers. The assay was immunoSEQ multiplex PCR, and TCRdb's table has in-frame clones only and misses some. The sample has 110,000 to 150,000 clones, about 72% seen once; the top ten hold about 4.1%. The TCR comes from a man aged 60-69 years in good health and CMV-seronegative. Sequenced sample: PBMCs.

CDR3 DNA: TGTGCCAGCAGCCCACTAGTACCCGATCGGAATGGCTACACCTTC. Its translation is CASSPLVPDRNGYTF. This chain uses TRBV5-5 with TRBJ1-2; D is undetermined. CDR1 and CDR2 (germline): SGHKS, YYEKEE (reference sequence). This CDR3 is 15 amino acids long. Trimming shortened V by 4 bases and J by 6 bases, and 19 bases separated the two germline ends. Full variable domain (remainder filled in from reference TRBV5-5 and TRBJ1-2): DAGVTQSPTHLIKTRGQQVTLRCSPISGHKSVSWYQQVLGQGPQFIFQYYEKEERGRGNFPDRFSARQFPNYSSELNVNALLLGDSALYLCASSPLVPDRNGYTFGSGTRLTVV.